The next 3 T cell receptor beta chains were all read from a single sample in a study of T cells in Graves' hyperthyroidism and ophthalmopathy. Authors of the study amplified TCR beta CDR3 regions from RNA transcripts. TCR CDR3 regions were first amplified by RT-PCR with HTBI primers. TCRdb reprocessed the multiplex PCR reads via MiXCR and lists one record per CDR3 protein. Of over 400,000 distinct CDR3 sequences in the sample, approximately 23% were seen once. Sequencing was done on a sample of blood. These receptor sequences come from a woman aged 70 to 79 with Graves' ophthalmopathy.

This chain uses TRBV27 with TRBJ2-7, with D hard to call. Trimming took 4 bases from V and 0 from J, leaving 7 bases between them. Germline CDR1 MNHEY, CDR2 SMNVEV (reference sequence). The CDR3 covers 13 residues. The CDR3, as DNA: TGTGCCAGCAGTTACCAGAGCTCCTACGAGCAGTACTTC. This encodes CASSYQSSYEQYF.

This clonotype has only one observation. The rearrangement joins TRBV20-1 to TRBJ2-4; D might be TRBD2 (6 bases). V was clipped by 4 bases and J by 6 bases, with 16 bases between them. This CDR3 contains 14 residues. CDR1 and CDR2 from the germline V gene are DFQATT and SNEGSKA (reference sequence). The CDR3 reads CSAIGGAGGNIQYF. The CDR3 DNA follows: TGCAGTGCTATTGGCGGGGCAGGCGGAAACATTCAGTACTTC.

CDR3: CASSQRGVATDTQYF. The CDR3 bases are TGTGCCAGCAGCCAACGGGGGGTAGCCACAGATACGCAGTATTTT. The rearrangement links TRBV12-3 or TRBV12-4 to TRBJ2-3, with 7 bases matching TRBD2. The J segment lost 2 bases and the V segment lost 6 bases, leaving 8 bases of the junction unmatched. The CDR3 is 15 residues long.